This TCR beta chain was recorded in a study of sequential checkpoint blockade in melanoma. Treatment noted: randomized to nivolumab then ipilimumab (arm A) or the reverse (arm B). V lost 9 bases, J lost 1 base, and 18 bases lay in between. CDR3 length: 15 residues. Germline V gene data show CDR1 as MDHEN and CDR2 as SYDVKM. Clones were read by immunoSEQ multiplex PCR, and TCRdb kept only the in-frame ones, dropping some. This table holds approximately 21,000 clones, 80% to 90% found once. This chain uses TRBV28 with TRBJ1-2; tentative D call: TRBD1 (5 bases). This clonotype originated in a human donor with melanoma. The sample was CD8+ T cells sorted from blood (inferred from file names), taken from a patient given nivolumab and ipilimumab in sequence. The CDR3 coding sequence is TGTGCCAGTCAGACCGGGACTGATATTAACTATGGCTACACCTTC. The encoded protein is CASQTGTDINYGYTF.